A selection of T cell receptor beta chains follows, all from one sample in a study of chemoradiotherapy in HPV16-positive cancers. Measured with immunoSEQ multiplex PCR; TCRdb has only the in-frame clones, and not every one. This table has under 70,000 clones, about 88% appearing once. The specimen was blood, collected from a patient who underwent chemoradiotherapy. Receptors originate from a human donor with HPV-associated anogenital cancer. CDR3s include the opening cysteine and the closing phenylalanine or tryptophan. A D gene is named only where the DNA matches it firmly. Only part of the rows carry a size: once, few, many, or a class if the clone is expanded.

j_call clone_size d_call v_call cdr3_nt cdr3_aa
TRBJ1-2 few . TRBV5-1 TGCGCCAGCAGCCAGGACAAGTCCTATGGCTACACCTTC CASSQDKSYGYTF
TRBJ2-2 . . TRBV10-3 TGTGCCATCAGTGAGGGGGGGCGGGAGCTGTTTTTT CAISEGGRELFF
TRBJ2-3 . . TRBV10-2 TGCGCCAGCGGTGGGGGAGCCGGCACAGATACGCAGTATTTT CASGGGAGTDTQYF
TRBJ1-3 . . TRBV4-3 TGCGCCAGCAGCCTCCTGGGAGGCTCTGGAAACACCATATATTTT CASSLLGGSGNTIYF
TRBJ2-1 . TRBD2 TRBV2 TGTGCCAGCAGCACGGGACTAGCGGGAGTCGGTGAGCAGTTCTTC CASSTGLAGVGEQFF
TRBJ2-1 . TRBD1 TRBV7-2 TGTGCCAGCAGTCCGGACAGGGTCCGGGGTGAGCAGTTCTTC CASSPDRVRGEQFF
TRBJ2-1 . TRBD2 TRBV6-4 TGTGCCAGCAGAACTAGCGGGGGGACTCCCAATGAGCAGTTCTTC CASRTSGGTPNEQFF
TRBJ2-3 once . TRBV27 TGTGCCAGCAGTGGAACCGCCGGGACTAGCACAGATACGCAGTATTTT CASSGTAGTSTDTQYF
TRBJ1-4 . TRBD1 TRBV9 TGTGCCAGCAGCCCTCCAGGGACAGGGTATAATGAAAAACTGTTTTTT CASSPPGTGYNEKLFF
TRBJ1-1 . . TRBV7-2 TGTGCCAGCAGCACCACCCCCGGGGGTAACACTGAAGCTTTCTTT CASSTTPGGNTEAFF
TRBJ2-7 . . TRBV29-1 TGCAGCGTAAGTTTTGGGGGCTACGAGCAGTACTTC CSVSFGGYEQYF
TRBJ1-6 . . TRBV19 TGTGCCAGTACACAGGATAGCTCCTATAATTCACCCCTCCACTTT CASTQDSSYNSPLHF
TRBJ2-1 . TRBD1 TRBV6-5 TGTGCCAGCAGAGACAGGGCCTACTCCTACAATGAGCAGTTCTTC CASRDRAYSYNEQFF
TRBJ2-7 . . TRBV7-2 TGTGCCAGCAGCTCAGGTCCCTACGAGCAGTGCTTC CASSSGPYEQCF
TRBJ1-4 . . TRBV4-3 TGCGCCAGCAGCCAAGAAGGGCACCTTGGGGGTGAAAAACTGTTTTTT CASSQEGHLGGEKLFF
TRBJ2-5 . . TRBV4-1 TGCGCCAGCAGCCGAAGTCTTGGAGGGGATGAGACCCAGTACTTC CASSRSLGGDETQYF
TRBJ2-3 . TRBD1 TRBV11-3 TGTGCCAGCAGCGAGGGGGCTAACTCAGATACGCAGTATTTT CASSEGANSDTQYF
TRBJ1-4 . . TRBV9 TGTGCCAGCAGCGTAGGAACAGGGCCCAGACCCGGGAAACTGTTTTTT CASSVGTGPRPGKLFF
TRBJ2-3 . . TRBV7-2 TGTGCCAGCAGCACCCTAGCAGATACGCAGTATTTT CASSTLADTQYF
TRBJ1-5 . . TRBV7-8 TGTGCCAGCAGCATGCGAAGGGATCAGCCCCAGCATTTT CASSMRRDQPQHF
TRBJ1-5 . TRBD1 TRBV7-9 TGTGCCAGCAGCACGGACAGGGGGTTCAATCAGCCCCAGCATTTT CASSTDRGFNQPQHF
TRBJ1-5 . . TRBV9 TGTGCCAGCAGCGCCGGACAGAACAATCAGCCCCAGCATTTT CASSAGQNNQPQHF
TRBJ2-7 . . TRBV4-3 TGCGCCAGCAGCGCCGACAGTAATTACTACGAGCAGTACTTC CASSADSNYYEQYF
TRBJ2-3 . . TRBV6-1 TGTGCCAGCGGAGCGGTTATTAGCACAGATACGCAGTATTTT CASGAVISTDTQYF
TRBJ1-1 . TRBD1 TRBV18 TGTGCCAGCTCTCGACAGGGGAGGAGCACTGAAGCTTTCTTT CASSRQGRSTEAFF